These T cell receptor beta chains were read from a single sample in a study of T cells expressing NK-cell markers. TCRdb reprocessed the 5' RACE reads and stores each CDR3 protein as one record, lacking DNA. The table gives 550,000 to 600,000 distinct CDR3 sequences; the top ten clones make up 3% to 4.5% of it. The specimen sequenced was blood T cells: a sorted CD56 or NKG2C T cell subset, CD4+ or CD8+ T cells, or bulk PBMC T cells (not recorded which). These receptors all come from a young man in good health. Both conserved end residues are part of each CDR3. Each record gives: V gene, J gene, CDR3 protein.

v_gene: TRBV11-2; j_gene: TRBJ2-5; CDR3aa: CASSSGVLAGQETQYF
v_gene: TRBV20-1; j_gene: TRBJ1-2; CDR3aa: CSAPGTDNYGYTF
v_gene: TRBV12-3/TRBV12-4; j_gene: TRBJ1-2; CDR3aa: CASSETKNYGYTF
v_gene: TRBV20-1; j_gene: TRBJ2-7; CDR3aa: CSARSGLAGSLQYF
v_gene: TRBV20-1; j_gene: TRBJ1-1; CDR3aa: CSAMPTNTEAFF
v_gene: TRBV3-1; j_gene: TRBJ2-1; CDR3aa: CASSQRWLAINEQFF
v_gene: TRBV24-1; j_gene: TRBJ2-1; CDR3aa: CATGGGYNEQFF
v_gene: TRBV5-5; j_gene: TRBJ2-5; CDR3aa: CASSLAGGQVVETQYF
v_gene: TRBV27; j_gene: TRBJ2-2; CDR3aa: CASMGTNTGELFF
v_gene: TRBV4-3; j_gene: TRBJ2-7; CDR3aa: CASSQDLYGPYEQYF
v_gene: TRBV29-1; j_gene: TRBJ1-3; CDR3aa: CSARFQGNTIYF
v_gene: TRBV12-3/TRBV12-4; j_gene: TRBJ2-2; CDR3aa: CATRPLAGEAELFF
v_gene: TRBV19; j_gene: TRBJ2-1; CDR3aa: CASSSTSGPEEFF
v_gene: TRBV6-5; j_gene: TRBJ1-5; CDR3aa: CASSYSRRMTHNSNQPQHF
v_gene: TRBV29-1; j_gene: TRBJ2-1; CDR3aa: CSVDGGFLDEQFF
v_gene: TRBV5-1; j_gene: TRBJ1-2; CDR3aa: CASNGDTTIDGYTF
v_gene: TRBV18; j_gene: TRBJ2-1; CDR3aa: CASSPMRSAGGEQFF
v_gene: TRBV12-3/TRBV12-4; j_gene: TRBJ1-2; CDR3aa: CASSPRAGRGYTF
v_gene: TRBV27; j_gene: TRBJ2-5; CDR3aa: CASSHRPRETQYF
v_gene: TRBV20-1; j_gene: TRBJ2-2; CDR3aa: CSARPQGKNTGELFF
v_gene: TRBV12-3/TRBV12-4; j_gene: TRBJ2-3; CDR3aa: CASRGTGTDTQYF
v_gene: TRBV7-9; j_gene: TRBJ2-5; CDR3aa: CASSFYPGGGQETQYF